This entry lists 26 T cell receptor beta chains sequenced from one sample in a study of CD8 T cells in Susac syndrome. The authors reverse transcribed roughly 0.45 to 1 ug RNA with random hexamers. Via MiXCR, TCRdb re-called the immunoSEQ multiplex PCR reads, giving one row per CDR3 protein. This sample has approximately 190,000 distinct CDR3 sequences, with approximately 94% found just once. Source material: CD4+ T cells from PBMCs. The receptors come from a human donor with Susac syndrome.

The rearrangement uses TRBV24-1 and TRBJ2-2, with 7 positions matching TRBD1. The CDR3 covers 13 residues. V lost 9 bases and J lost 3; bases outside the gene matches: 3. Germline loops: CDR1 KGHDR, CDR2 SFDVKD. The CDR3 sequence: CATRDRYTGELFF. The CDR3 DNA is TGTGCCACCCGGGACAGATACACCGGGGAGCTGTTTTTT.

The chain links TRBV5-4 to TRBJ2-7; tentatively, D is TRBD1 (5 bases). The CDR3 length is 15 residues. Germline V lookup: CDR1 SGHNT, CDR2 YYREEE (reference sequence). Trimming took off 4 bases at V and 2 bases at J, with 16 bases between the two ends. The CDR3 protein is CASSPEPSGTYEQYF. DNA of the CDR3: TGTGCCAGCAGCCCTGAACCGTCAGGGACCTACGAGCAGTACTTC.

The chain carries TRBV20-1 and TRBJ2-7; tentatively, D is TRBD1 (6 bases). Germline values: CDR1 DFQATT, CDR2 SNEGSKA (reference sequence). This CDR3 comprises 14 residues. V lost 6 bases, J lost 2 bases, and 17 bases lay in between. In DNA form, the CDR3 reads TGCAGTGCACATCAGCCGGACAGACCCTACGAGCAGTACTTC. Translated, it gives CSAHQPDRPYEQYF.

The chain is built from TRBV28 and TRBJ2-6, with D unresolved. Germline assignment: CDR1 MDHEN and CDR2 SYDVKM. The V gene lost 7 bases and the J gene lost 19 bases, with 17 bases spanning the gap. This CDR3 comprises 11 residues. The CDR3 DNA reads as TGTGCCAGCACCGACCGGTGGGCAGTAACTTTC. Encoded protein: CASTDRWAVTF.

V gene TRBV3-1 combines with J gene TRBJ2-5; 8 bases line up with TRBD2. The CDR3 has 15 residues. In germline, CDR1 is LGHDT, CDR2 YNNKEL (reference sequence). V shed 3 bases and J 5 bases; nucleotides not matched to a gene: 8. The CDR3 DNA reads TGTGCCAGCAGCCAGCGACTAGCGAGCCAGGAGACCCAGTACTTC. It yields the protein CASSQRLASQETQYF.

The gene calls are TRBV20-1 and TRBJ1-4; no clear D. CDR3 size: 12 residues. V was pared by 0 bases and J by 3 bases, with 2 bases between. Germline CDR1 DFQATT, CDR2 SNEGSKA (reference sequence). CDR3: CSAREANEKLFF. The CDR3 DNA reads TGCAGTGCTAGAGAGGCTAATGAAAAACTGTTTTTT.

J is TRBJ1-2 and V is TRBV7-9, with D uncertain. V lost 1 base to trimming and J lost 7 bases, with 10 bases between them. Germline V gene data show CDR1 as SEHNR and CDR2 as FQNEAQ (reference sequence). CDR3 length equals 13 residues. The CDR3 here is CASSLVLDRGYTF. In DNA form, the CDR3 reads TGTGCCAGCAGCTTAGTGCTGGATCGTGGCTACACCTTC. Using reference TRBV7-9 and TRBJ1-2 for the parts outside the CDR3, the full variable domain is DTGVSQNPRHKITKRGQNVTFRCDPISEHNRLYWYRQTLGQGPEFLTYFQNEAQLEKSRLLSDRFSAERPKGSFSTLEIQRTEQGDSAMYLCASSLVLDRGYTFGSGTRLTVV.

The chain uses TRBV30 and TRBJ1-2; TRBD1 might be the D (6 bases). V was pared by 1 base and J by 2 bases, with 11 bases between. This CDR3 comprises 14 residues. CDR1 GTSNPN and CDR2 SVGIG come from the germline V gene (reference sequence). In DNA form, the CDR3 reads TGTGCCTGGAGTGGCACAGGGTTCAACTATGGCTACACCTTC. It specifies CAWSGTGFNYGYTF.

The rearrangement uses TRBV30 and TRBJ1-1; TRBD1 aligns across 8 bases. Looked up from germline, CDR1 is GTSNPN and CDR2 is SVGIG (reference sequence). V was clipped by 2 bases and J by 7 bases; unmatched bases: 9. The CDR3 is made up of 14 amino acids. CDR3 sequence reads: CAWSKDRDALEAFF. The DNA of the CDR3 is TGTGCCTGGAGTAAGGACAGGGATGCCCTTGAAGCTTTCTTT.

This chain joins TRBV3-1 and TRBJ2-7, with 12 bases fitting TRBD2. Germline trimming cut 3 bases from V and 6 bases from J; bases unmatched to any gene: 3. Germline V CDR1 and CDR2: LGHDT, YNNKEL (reference sequence). This CDR3 contains 14 residues. The CDR3 sequence: CASSQRTSGVEQYF. The CDR3 DNA is TGTGCCAGCAGCCAGAGGACTAGCGGGGTCGAGCAGTACTTC.

The rearrangement joins TRBV12-3 or TRBV12-4 to TRBJ2-7, with no clear D. The CDR3 spans 15 residues. Trimming cost V 3 bases and J 9 bases, with 21 bases left between them. CDR3 nucleotide sequence: TGTGCCAGCAGTTTCCCGGCGGTGACCTGGAAGGCGCAGTACTTC. Encoded protein: CASSFPAVTWKAQYF.

This clonotype was recorded once. The rearrangement uses TRBV6-5 and TRBJ1-2; 8 nucleotides match TRBD1. Germline V gives CDR1 MNHEY, CDR2 SVGAGI. There are 13 residues in the CDR3. The V segment lost 0 bases and the J segment 11 bases; nucleotides outside the gene matches: 5. CDR3 loop: CASSYSGQGRYTF. CDR3 nucleotides: TGTGCCAGCAGTTACTCCGGACAGGGAAGATACACCTTC.

In DNA form, the CDR3 reads TGCAGTGCCCGGACTAGCGACTTCTACGAGCAGTACTTC. Translated, it gives CSARTSDFYEQYF. The rearrangement uses TRBV20-1 and TRBJ2-7; 9 bases map to TRBD2. The germline gives CDR1 DFQATT, CDR2 SNEGSKA (reference sequence). V shed 6 bases, J shed 3 bases, and the junction held 6 bases outside the gene matches. The CDR3 covers 13 residues.

The chain employs TRBV7-2 and TRBJ2-3, with TRBD2 identical over 9 bases. Trimming at V came to 1 base and at J to 4 bases, leaving 6 bases not matched to a gene. Looked up from germline, CDR1 is SGHTA and CDR2 is FQGNSA. The CDR3 runs 16 residues. As DNA, the CDR3 is TGTGCCAGCAGCTTAGGGGGCGGGGGGGCTGCAGATACGCAGTATTTT. Its protein is CASSLGGGGAADTQYF.

J is TRBJ2-1 and V is TRBV9; unclear D gene. Germline CDR1 and CDR2: SGDLS and YYNGEE. The CDR3 contains 13 residues. V was cut by 0 bases and J by 4 bases, with 5 bases left in between. The CDR3 DNA follows: TGTGCCAGCAGCGTAGGGCCATACAATGAGCAGTTCTTC. Translating it yields CASSVGPYNEQFF.

A single count supports this clonotype. The J gene is TRBJ2-5, the V gene TRBV4-3; TRBD1 is a possible D gene (5 bases). The V gene's germline CDR1 is LGHNA and CDR2 YSLEER. The CDR3 length is 17 residues. Between the trimmed V and J ends, which lost 0 bases and 5 bases, there was a span of 19 bases. The CDR3 sequence: CASSQEVQGIGRETQYF. The CDR3 nucleotides read TGCGCCAGCAGCCAAGAAGTGCAGGGTATCGGTAGGGAGACCCAGTACTTC.

The CDR3 here is CASSSRPDRGGEQYF. The CDR3 DNA sequence: TGTGCCAGCAGTTCTCGCCCCGACAGGGGAGGCGAGCAGTACTTC. The V and J genes are TRBV27 and TRBJ2-7; 8 positions match TRBD1. V lost 4 bases, J lost 6 bases, and 11 bases stayed unmatched. CDR1 MNHEY and CDR2 SMNVEV come from the germline V gene (reference sequence). CDR3 length: 15 amino acids.

The V and J genes are TRBV20-1 and TRBJ2-1, with 11 bases identical to TRBD2. The germline V gene encodes CDR1 DFQATT and CDR2 SNEGSKA (reference sequence). This CDR3 is built from 14 residues. V dropped 5 bases and J dropped 3; count of bases not matched to a gene: 3. CDR3 coding DNA: TGCAGTGCTTTTACTAGCGGGGGCTACAATGAGCAGTTCTTC. This encodes CSAFTSGGYNEQFF.

The V and J genes are TRBV30 and TRBJ1-1; no clear D. Trimming took off 0 bases at V and 6 bases at J, with 11 bases between the two ends. The germline gives CDR1 GTSNPN, CDR2 SVGIG (reference sequence). The CDR3 is 13 amino acids. This chain's CDR3 is CAWSVKGKAEAFF. CDR3 bases: TGTGCCTGGAGTGTAAAGGGCAAGGCTGAAGCTTTCTTT.

This sequence joins TRBV20-1 and TRBJ2-5, with 7 bases matching TRBD1. The CDR3 length is 11 residues. V shed 8 bases and J 4 bases; nucleotides not matched to a gene: 4. CDR1 DFQATT and CDR2 SNEGSKA come from the germline V gene (reference sequence). The CDR3 nucleotides read TGCAGTCCCCGACAGGGAGAGACCCAGTACTTC. It codes for CSPRQGETQYF.

The chain recombines TRBV7-2 with TRBJ1-2; 9 bases fit TRBD1. The CDR3 has 14 residues. Germline V lookup: CDR1 SGHTA, CDR2 FQGNSA. Trimming took 1 base from V and 8 from J; bases not matched to a gene: 5. CDR3 in DNA: TGTGCCAGCAGCTTAGATAGGACAGGGGTAGGCTACACCTTC. Protein: CASSLDRTGVGYTF.

V and J are TRBV5-4 and TRBJ1-1; D remains ambiguous. The CDR3 sequence is 13 residues long. The V gene's germline CDR1 is SGHNT and CDR2 YYREEE (reference sequence). Trimming stripped 4 bases from V and 8 bases from J, with 15 bases between. CDR3 region: CASSTNRHDEAFF. CDR3 in DNA: TGTGCCAGCAGCACAAACCGACACGACGAAGCTTTCTTT.

The genes are TRBV13 and TRBJ2-3; no definite D call. Germline CDR1 is PRHDT and CDR2 is FYEKMQ (reference sequence). The V end was cut by 5 bases, the J end by 6 bases, with 15 bases between. The CDR3 loop spans 14 amino acids. The CDR3 region is CASSPVAARDTQYF. The DNA of the CDR3 is TGTGCCAGCAGCCCTGTGGCTGCCCGGGATACGCAGTATTTT.

The count of this clonotype is one. The gene calls are TRBV29-1 and TRBJ1-2, with D perhaps matching TRBD1 (6 bases). Germline-derived CDR1 and CDR2 are SQVTM and ANQGSEA. V lost 3 bases and J 5 bases, leaving 10 bases between the germline ends. CDR3 length: 12 amino acids. The CDR3 DNA is TGCAGCGTTGAGGACAGCCGTTATGGCTACACCTTC. Translation gives CSVEDSRYGYTF. The variable domain in full, with the rest retrieved from reference TRBV29-1 and TRBJ1-2, is SAVISQKPSRDICQRGTSLTIQCQVDSQVTMMFWYRQQPGQSLTLIATANQGSEATYESGFVIDKFPISRPNLTFSTLTVSNMSPEDSSIYLCSVEDSRYGYTFGSGTRLTVV.

The V gene is TRBV19, the J gene TRBJ2-7; TRBD2 is a possible D gene (5 bases). Per germline, CDR1 LNHDA and CDR2 SQIVND (reference sequence). CDR3 size: 12 residues. Trimming took off 1 base at V and 13 bases at J, with 14 bases between the two ends. The CDR3 DNA is TGTGCCAGTAGTATAGGCGGCGGAGGAGCATACTTC. Translated: CASSIGGGGAYF.

The chain employs TRBV30 and TRBJ2-2, with TRBD2 identical over 7 bases. The V and J ends lost 4 bases and 6 bases, in that order; junction bases with no gene match: 8. Per the germline V gene, CDR1 is GTSNPN and CDR2 is SVGIG (reference sequence). This CDR3 region has 14 residues. As DNA, the CDR3 is TGTGCCTGGAAATGGGGGGGAATCTCCGGGGAGCTGTTTTTT. Translating it yields CAWKWGGISGELFF.